This T cell receptor (beta chain) emerged from a study of blood T cell repertoires in COVID-19. The wider study: In each case, the material was cDNA or gDNA derived from T cells, B-cell-depleted T cells, or PBMCs.

The V gene's germline CDR1 is SGHDT and CDR2 YYEEEE. This CDR3 spans 15 amino acids. With 4 bases removed from V and 7 bases from J, the gap between germline ends came to 15 bases. The protocol was immunoSEQ multiplex PCR, while the TCRdb copy is restricted to in-frame clones and leaves out a portion. The table records fewer than 100,000 clones, roughly nine tenths of them present only once. The chain couples TRBV5-6 to TRBJ1-6; D is perhaps TRBD1 (6 bases). Source material: peripheral blood. The receptor was derived from a man aged 50 or older with acute or convalescent COVID-19. CDR3 residues: CASSRRLGGNSPLHF. CDR3 bases: TGTGCCAGCAGCCGCCGACTTGGGGGCAATTCACCCCTCCACTTT.